Given below is one TCR beta chain in context. V gave up 3 bases and J gave up 7 bases, with 7 bases separating them. The CDR3 contains 12 residues. The record originates from a study of blood T cell repertoires in COVID-19. Data came from immunoSEQ multiplex PCR; TCRdb stores just in-frame clones and leaves some out. The sample yields roughly 100,000 clones, less than 85% seen once. The sample taken for sequencing was peripheral blood. The V and J genes are TRBV12-3 or TRBV12-4 and TRBJ1-5, with a possible D match to TRBD1 (5 bases). The sequence came from a woman of 80 years or more with active or convalescent COVID-19. This CDR3 reads CASSFGGQPQHF. CDR3 bases: TGTGCCAGCAGTTTTGGGGGGCAGCCCCAGCATTTT.